The present T cell receptor beta chain was sequenced within a study of shared clonotypes between healthy human individuals. The study, taken as a whole, reports: The study's rarefaction showed incomplete sorted-subset sequencing despite large depth. Naive CD4 clonotypes were shared across several donors at roughly 5.5%.

As concerns this clone: The antigen is undetermined.

Cells designated naive CD8 were CD45RO-negative and were positively selected for CCR7, with terminally differentiated effector memory CD45RA+ cells excluded. Healthy HIV-negative adults with no recent acute infections or vaccinations were recruited as donors. This CDR3 spans 16 amino acids. Germline V lookup: CDR1 MRHNA, CDR2 SNTAGT. The V and J ends lost 6 bases and 0 bases, in that order; junction bases with no gene match: 7. Produced via immunoSEQ multiplex PCR; TCRdb's table is partial and in-frame only. The sample consists of some 2.1 million clones, 85% to 95% of them appearing once. Sequencing input: naive CD8+ T cells sorted from blood. This receptor was obtained from a man between 18 and 29 years old in good health. V gene TRBV6-4 combines with J gene TRBJ2-1, with 8 bases aligning to TRBD2. CDR3 nucleotide sequence: TGTGCCAGCAGCGTTAGCGGGACCAGCTCCTACAATGAGCAGTTCTTC. Amino acid sequence: CASSVSGTSSYNEQFF.